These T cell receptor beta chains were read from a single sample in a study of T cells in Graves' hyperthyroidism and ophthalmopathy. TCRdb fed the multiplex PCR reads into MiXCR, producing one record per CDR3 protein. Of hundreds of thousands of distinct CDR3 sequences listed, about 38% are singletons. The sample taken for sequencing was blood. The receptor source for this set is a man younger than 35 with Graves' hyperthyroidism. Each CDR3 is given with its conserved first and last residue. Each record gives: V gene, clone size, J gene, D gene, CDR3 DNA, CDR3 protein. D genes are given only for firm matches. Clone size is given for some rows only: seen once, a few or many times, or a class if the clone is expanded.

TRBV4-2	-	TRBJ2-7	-	TGTGCCAGCAGCCCCCCCCTGGACCCTCGGGAGCAGTACTTC	CASSPPLDPREQYF
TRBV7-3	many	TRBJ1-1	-	TGTGCCAGCAGCTCACCCTTACATGGGACTGAAGCTTTCTTT	CASSSPLHGTEAFF
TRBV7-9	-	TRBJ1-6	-	TGTGCCAGCAGCCCAGAGTTTGGCATTTCACCCCTCCACTTT	CASSPEFGISPLHF
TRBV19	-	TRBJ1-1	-	TGTGCCTGGACCCAGATCAGTCATAACACTGAAGCTTTCTTT	CAWTQISHNTEAFF
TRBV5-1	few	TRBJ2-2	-	TGCGCCAGCAGCTTGTATGCAACAGATATGAACACCGGGGAGCTGTTTTTT	CASSLYATDMNTGELFF
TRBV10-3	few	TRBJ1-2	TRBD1	TGTGCCACCGGGACAGGGGATAGTGGCTACACCTTC	CATGTGDSGYTF
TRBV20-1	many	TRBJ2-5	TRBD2	TGCAGTGCTAGCGTCGGAGCGGGAAAAGAGACCCAGTACTTC	CSASVGAGKETQYF
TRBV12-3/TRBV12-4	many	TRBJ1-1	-	TGTGCCAGCAGTCTGGGGGGACGGAGTAACACTGAAGCTTTCTTT	CASSLGGRSNTEAFF
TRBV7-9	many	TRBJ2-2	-	TGTGCCAGCAGCTTAGCCGGTATGAACACCGGGGAGCTGTTTTTT	CASSLAGMNTGELFF
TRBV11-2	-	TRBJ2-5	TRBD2	TGTGCCAGCAGCTCCGGGGTATCGGGGGGACAAGAGACCCAGTACTTC	CASSSGVSGGQETQYF
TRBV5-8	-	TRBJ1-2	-	TGTGCCAGCAGCCCGAGAGTCCAGGGCGACTATGGCTACACCTTC	CASSPRVQGDYGYTF